This section outlines one TCR beta chain sequence together with its context. As yet, its antigen is unknown. This CDR3 has 16 amino acids. V lost 2 bases and J 0 bases, leaving 12 bases between the germline ends. Germline assignment: CDR1 SGHKS and CDR2 YYEKEE (reference sequence). The sample originates from a study of T cell responses to AZD1222 COVID-19 vaccine. Study observations and caveats: Among the donors, most were white British and more were female, and clonal diversity was possibly underestimated. Baseline seropositivity characterized only six AZD1222 recipients. Repertoires were sampled only after the peak T cell response.

Generated by immunoSEQ multiplex PCR, the TCRdb table keeps only in-frame clones and is missing some. This table has more than 100,000 clones, approximately 85% appearing once. The sequences come from peripheral blood, collected 28 days after the second dose of the MenACWY control vaccine. The chain uses TRBV5-5 and TRBJ2-1; D perhaps matches TRBD1 (6 bases). The sequence was collected from an adult who received the MenACWY meningococcal vaccine as a control. The CDR3 is CASSFRQAVSYNEQFF. CDR3 coding DNA: TGTGCCAGCAGCTTTCGACAGGCCGTCTCCTACAATGAGCAGTTCTTC.